These 25 T cell receptor beta chains originate from one sample sequenced in a study of vaccination and CD4 T cells after COVID-19 (dated by TCRdb to about 2022). Per the publication, the treatment or condition label means: approximately nine-day PBMC culture with coronavirus spike peptide pools or control peptides (ViraFEST assay). Their antigens remain unidentified. Library creation used PCR. The sequencing machine was an Illumina iSeq 100. At the Johns Hopkins FTIC core, DNA from the cultured CD4+ T cells underwent TCR sequencing with the Oncomine TCR Beta short-read assay. TCRdb reanalyzed the raw reads on its own, using fastp at Q25 for trimming and MiXCR for clone calling, and kept in-frame beta chains. All rows with the same CDR3 protein become a single entry with the most common DNA and genes. For this sample there are about 10,000 distinct CDR3 sequences; over 40% appear just once. The ten largest make up about a fifth of the sample.

Input material: CD4+ T cells from blood, cultured in vitro. The receptors were sampled from a human donor who had recovered from COVID-19.

The chain joins TRBV10-1 to TRBJ2-5; perhaps TRBD1 as D (6 bases). Germline V gene sequence: CDR1 WNHNN, CDR2 SYGVQD (reference sequence). Trimming cost V 2 bases and J 4 bases, with 20 bases left between them. CDR3 length: 17 amino acids. CDR3: CASSEQGRTLRPETQYF. CDR3 nucleotides: TGCGCCAGCAGTGAGCAGGGGCGGACCCTCCGGCCAGAGACCCAGTACTTC.

The V call is TRBV5-1, the J call TRBJ1-5; 7 nucleotides agree with TRBD1. This CDR3 is built from 18 residues. The germline V gene has CDR1 SGHRS and CDR2 YFSETQ. Unmatched junction bases numbered 9, after V lost 0 bases and J lost 0 bases. This CDR3 is CASSLVARGEYSNQPQHF. CDR3 in DNA: TGCGCCAGCAGCTTGGTGGCCAGGGGGGAATATAGCAATCAGCCCCAGCATTTT.

V and J are TRBV7-2 and TRBJ2-2; unclear D gene. This CDR3 comprises 15 residues. CDR1 and CDR2 (germline): SGHTA, FQGNSA. V lost 4 bases, J lost 2 bases, and 11 bases lay in between. The CDR3 is CASSSPQKNTGELFF. The CDR3 bases are TGTGCCAGCAGCTCCCCGCAGAAAAACACCGGGGAGCTGTTTTTT.

The V call is TRBV6-1, the J call TRBJ1-5; D perhaps matches TRBD1 (6 bases). This CDR3 comprises 14 residues. The germline gives CDR1 MNHNS, CDR2 SASEGT. V shed 7 bases and J shed 0 bases, with 10 bases lying between them. CDR3 amino acids: CASIQGGSNQPQHF. The CDR3 bases are TGTGCCAGCATCCAAGGGGGTAGCAATCAGCCCCAGCATTTT.

The chain combines TRBV19 with TRBJ1-2, with D perhaps TRBD1 (6 bases). This CDR3 has 14 residues. Germline CDR1 LNHDA, CDR2 SQIVND (reference sequence). V was trimmed by 2 bases and J by 7 bases, leaving 14 bases between them. Here the CDR3 DNA reads TGTGCCAGTAGTATACGACAGGTTGCGGTTGGCTACACCTTC. Protein sequence: CASSIRQVAVGYTF. The complete variable domain, with remaining parts taken from reference TRBV19 and TRBJ1-2, reads DGGITQSPKYLFRKEGQNVTLSCEQNLNHDAMYWYRQDPGQGLRLIYYSQIVNDFQKGDIAEGYSVSREKKESFPLTVTSAQKNPTAFYLCASSIRQVAVGYTFGSGTRLTVV.

The chain uses TRBV10-3 and TRBJ2-1; D possibly matches TRBD1 or TRBD2 (5 bases each). Germline lookup yields CDR1 ENHRY and CDR2 SYGVKD. The ends were cut back, 6 bases at V and 5 bases at J, with 17 bases in the middle. CDR3 length equals 15 residues. CDR3 nucleotides: TGTGCCATCAGGTCTCCCGGGACCCACAACAATGAGCAGTTCTTC. As protein: CAIRSPGTHNNEQFF.

This clonotype turned up a few times. The rearrangement links TRBV20-1 to TRBJ2-1; 10 nucleotides match TRBD2. Per the germline V gene, CDR1 is DFQATT and CDR2 is SNEGSKA (reference sequence). V gave up 0 bases and J gave up 10 bases; unmatched junction bases: 3. The CDR3 length is 13 residues. Here the CDR3 DNA reads TGCAGTGCTAGAGAAGCACTAGCGGGGGAGCAGTTCTTC. It encodes CSAREALAGEQFF.

The chain couples TRBV5-1 to TRBJ2-7, with TRBD1 matching over 7 bases. The CDR3 contains 15 residues. CDR1 is SGHRS, CDR2 YFSETQ, per germline. The junction had 9 bases not matched to a gene; V was cut back by 4 bases and J by 2 bases. CDR3 residues: CASSHTGTDAYEQYF. In DNA form, the CDR3 reads TGCGCCAGCAGCCATACCGGGACAGATGCCTACGAGCAGTACTTC. Together with reference TRBV5-1 and TRBJ2-7, the CDR3 gives the full variable domain: KAGVTQTPRYLIKTRGQQVTLSCSPISGHRSVSWYQQTPGQGLQFLFEYFSETQRNKGNFPGRFSGRQFSNSRSEMNVSTLELGDSALYLCASSHTGTDAYEQYFGPGTRLTVT.

The chain has TRBV7-8 and TRBJ2-5, with 9 bases aligning to TRBD2. This CDR3 contains 13 residues. V shed 1 base and J 9 bases; nucleotides not matched to a gene: 3. The germline gives CDR1 SGHVS, CDR2 FQNEAQ. As DNA, the CDR3 is TGTGCCAGCAGCTTAGAGGGCGGGGGGGCCCAGTACTTC. Amino acid sequence: CASSLEGGGAQYF.

The rearrangement uses TRBV10-3 and TRBJ2-5, with D possibly called TRBD1 or TRBD2 (5 bases each). Deletions cut 6 bases from V and 5 bases from J, with 16 bases between. The CDR3 runs 14 residues. The V gene's germline CDR1 is ENHRY and CDR2 SYGVKD. CDR3 sequence reads: CAISPSGAGETQYF. The CDR3 DNA follows: TGTGCCATCAGCCCCTCCGGGGCAGGGGAGACCCAGTACTTC.

The chain carries TRBV18 and TRBJ2-3, with D uncertain. The CDR3 loop spans 12 amino acids. V was shortened by 0 bases and J by 9 bases, with 7 bases between the two germline ends. Germline assignment: CDR1 KGHSH and CDR2 LQKENI. The CDR3 region is CASSPPSTTQYF. The CDR3 coding sequence is TGTGCCAGCTCACCACCCTCAACAACGCAGTATTTT.

The J gene is TRBJ1-1, the V gene TRBV29-1; D is perhaps TRBD1 (5 bases). V was cut by 6 bases and J by 2 bases, with 10 bases left in between. Germline V gene sequence: CDR1 SQVTM, CDR2 ANQGSEA. The CDR3 contains 12 residues. The CDR3 is CSVMRGNTEAFF. The CDR3 DNA is TGCAGCGTCATGAGGGGAAACACTGAAGCTTTCTTT.

This rearrangement joins TRBV7-2 to TRBJ2-5; tentative D call: TRBD1 (6 bases). V lost 4 bases and J 1 base, leaving 25 bases between the germline ends. The CDR3 has 19 amino acids. Germline V gives CDR1 SGHTA, CDR2 FQGNSA. The DNA for the CDR3 is TGTGCCAGCAGCTCCTTTTGGATGGACAGTGCCTCCTCCCAAGAGACCCAGTACTTC. This sequence encodes CASSSFWMDSASSQETQYF.

The chain joins TRBV10-3 to TRBJ2-1; 7 nucleotides align to TRBD1. This CDR3 region has 13 residues. Germline lookup yields CDR1 ENHRY and CDR2 SYGVKD. Trimming at V came to 10 bases and at J to 6 bases, leaving 9 bases not matched to a gene. CDR3 nucleotide sequence: TGTGCCACTAAAGACAGGGTCCTCAATGAGCAGTTCTTC. Protein sequence: CATKDRVLNEQFF.

This clonotype has a handful of counts. This chain joins TRBV11-2 and TRBJ1-2; the D gene is possibly TRBD1 (5 bases). Trimming stripped 5 bases from V and 0 bases from J, with 13 bases between. The CDR3 covers 15 residues. The germline gives CDR1 SGHAT, CDR2 FQNNGV. CDR3 coding DNA: TGTGCCAGCAGCGGCGGGGCCTGGGCTAACTATGGCTACACCTTC. Its translation: CASSGGAWANYGYTF.

The chain is built from TRBV19 and TRBJ1-5, with D perhaps TRBD1 (6 bases). This CDR3 spans 16 amino acids. Germline V CDR1 and CDR2: LNHDA, SQIVND (reference sequence). The V end lost 6 bases, the J end lost 0 bases, and 15 bases lay between the germline ends. The DNA for the CDR3 is TGTGCCAGTAGACGCGACAGGAGATATAGCAATCAGCCCCAGCATTTT. Translated, it gives CASRRDRRYSNQPQHF. The full variable domain, completed using reference TRBV19 and TRBJ1-5, is DGGITQSPKYLFRKEGQNVTLSCEQNLNHDAMYWYRQDPGQGLRLIYYSQIVNDFQKGDIAEGYSVSREKKESFPLTVTSAQKNPTAFYLCASRRDRRYSNQPQHFGDGTRLSIL.

The DNA for the CDR3 is TGTGCCACCAGCAGAGATCTTATCGTAGCGGGGGGTGGTCACCAAGAGACCCAGTACTTC. It yields the protein CATSRDLIVAGGGHQETQYF. The J gene is TRBJ2-5, the V gene TRBV15; 10 positions match TRBD2. CDR1 and CDR2 from the germline V gene are LNHNV and YYDKDF (reference sequence). Losses at the gene ends were 0 bases for V and 0 bases for J; bases not matched to a gene: 13. This CDR3 spans 20 amino acids.

This clonotype has just a few counts. The rearrangement links TRBV6-1 to TRBJ1-1; D is possibly TRBD1 (5 bases). CDR3 length: 14 residues. The germline gives CDR1 MNHNS, CDR2 SASEGT. V was pared by 6 bases and J by 1 base, with 12 bases between. The CDR3 DNA is TGTGCCAGCAGGGACACTAGGAGGAACACTGAAGCTTTCTTT. Residues: CASRDTRRNTEAFF.

This chain joins TRBV7-7 and TRBJ2-2; D remains unclear. Germline V lookup: CDR1 SSHAT, CDR2 FNYEAQ (reference sequence). The V and J ends lost 3 bases and 1 base respectively, with 6 bases between them. There are 14 residues in the CDR3. The CDR3 spells CASSFWLNTGELFF. The CDR3 DNA reads TGTGCCAGCAGCTTTTGGTTGAACACCGGGGAGCTGTTTTTT.

The CDR3 DNA is TGCAGTGCTAGAGCTCCAGGGTTTTACGAGCAGTACTTC. This codes for CSARAPGFYEQYF. The chain joins TRBV20-1 to TRBJ2-7; D is perhaps TRBD1 (5 bases). Per germline, CDR1 DFQATT and CDR2 SNEGSKA (reference sequence). V lost 1 base, J lost 4 bases, and 11 bases lay in between. The CDR3 length is 13 residues.

This clonotype was counted a few times. V usage is TRBV11-3 and J usage is TRBJ2-3; the D is unclear. V was shortened by 4 bases and J by 2 bases, with 13 bases between the two germline ends. CDR1 is SGHNT, CDR2 YENEEA, per germline. The CDR3 consists of 15 residues. The CDR3 sequence: CASSSRASNTDTQYF. DNA of the CDR3: TGTGCCAGCAGCTCCCGGGCCAGCAACACAGATACGCAGTATTTT.

This clonotype was picked up a small number of times. The J gene is TRBJ1-1, the V gene TRBV6-1, with 7 bases fitting TRBD1. The CDR3 totals 15 residues. Germline V gene sequence: CDR1 MNHNS, CDR2 SASEGT. The V gene end was trimmed by 7 bases and the J gene end by 1 base; junction bases not matched to a gene: 9. CDR3 region: CASTPRQGPNTEAFF. For the CDR3, the DNA is TGTGCCAGCACGCCCAGACAGGGCCCGAACACTGAAGCTTTCTTT.

This clonotype was seen a handful of times. The chain links TRBV20-1 to TRBJ2-5; the match to TRBD2 covers 11 bases. CDR1 is DFQATT and CDR2 is SNEGSKA in the germline V gene (reference sequence). This CDR3 has 16 residues. J gave up 1 base and V 2 bases, and 6 bases lay outside the gene matches. The CDR3 sequence is CSARTASGGSQETQYF. CDR3 nucleotide sequence: TGCAGTGCTAGAACCGCTAGCGGGGGGTCCCAAGAGACCCAGTACTTC.

The chain combines TRBV6-1 with TRBJ2-7; TRBD2 matches 7 bases. The germline V gene has CDR1 MNHNS and CDR2 SASEGT. Losses at the gene ends were 9 bases for V and 2 bases for J; bases not matched to a gene: 1. This CDR3 is built from 11 residues. Here the CDR3 reads CASLAAYEQYF. In nucleotides, the CDR3 is TGTGCCAGTCTAGCGGCCTACGAGCAGTACTTC.

The rearrangement uses TRBV10-1 and TRBJ2-7; either TRBD1 or TRBD2 may supply D (5 bases each). The V end lost 0 bases, the J end lost 3 bases, and 9 bases lay between the germline ends. The CDR3 runs 14 residues. Germline-derived CDR1 and CDR2 are WNHNN and SYGVQD (reference sequence). The CDR3: CASSESGPHYEQYF. As DNA, the CDR3 is TGCGCCAGCAGTGAGTCGGGACCCCACTACGAGCAGTACTTC.